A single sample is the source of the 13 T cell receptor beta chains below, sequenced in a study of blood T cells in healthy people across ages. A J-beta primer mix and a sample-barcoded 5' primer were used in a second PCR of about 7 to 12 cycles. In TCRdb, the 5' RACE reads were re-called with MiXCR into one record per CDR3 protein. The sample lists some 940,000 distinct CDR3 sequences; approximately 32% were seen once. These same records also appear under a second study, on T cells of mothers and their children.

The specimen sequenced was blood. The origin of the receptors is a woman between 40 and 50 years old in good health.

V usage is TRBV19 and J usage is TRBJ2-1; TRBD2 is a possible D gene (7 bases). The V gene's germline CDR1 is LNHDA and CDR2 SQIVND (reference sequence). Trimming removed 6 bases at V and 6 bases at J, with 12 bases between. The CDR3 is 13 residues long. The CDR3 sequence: CASSAGASNEQFF. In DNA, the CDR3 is TGTGCCAGTAGCGCGGGGGCCTCCAATGAGCAGTTCTTC.

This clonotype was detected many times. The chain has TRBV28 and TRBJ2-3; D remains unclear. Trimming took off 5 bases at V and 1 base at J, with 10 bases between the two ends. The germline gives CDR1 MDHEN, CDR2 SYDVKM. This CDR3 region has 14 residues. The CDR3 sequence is CASSTGRGTDTQYF. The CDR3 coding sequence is TGTGCCAGCAGTACTGGAAGGGGCACAGATACGCAGTATTTT.

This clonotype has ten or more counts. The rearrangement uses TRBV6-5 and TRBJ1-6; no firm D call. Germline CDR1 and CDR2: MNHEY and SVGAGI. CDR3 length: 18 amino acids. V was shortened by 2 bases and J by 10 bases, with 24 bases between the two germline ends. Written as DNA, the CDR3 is TGTGCCAGCAGTTACGATTTCGGTGGAGGGCGGAGGAAGTCACCCCTCCACTTT. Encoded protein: CASSYDFGGGRRKSPLHF.

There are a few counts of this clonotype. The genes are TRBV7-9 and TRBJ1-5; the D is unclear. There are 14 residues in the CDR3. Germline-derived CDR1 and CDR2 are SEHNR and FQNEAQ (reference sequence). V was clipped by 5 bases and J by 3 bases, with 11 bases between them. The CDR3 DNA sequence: TGTGCCAGCAGCGATGGACGGGTCAATCAGCCCCAGCATTTT. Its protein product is CASSDGRVNQPQHF.

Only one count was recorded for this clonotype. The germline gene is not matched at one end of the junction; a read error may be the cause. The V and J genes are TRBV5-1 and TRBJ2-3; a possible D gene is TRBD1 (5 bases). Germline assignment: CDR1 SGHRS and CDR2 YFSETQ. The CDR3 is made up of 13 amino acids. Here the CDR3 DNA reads TGCGCCAGCAGCTTGACTGTGACAGATGCGCAGTATTTT. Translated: CASSLTVTDAQYF.

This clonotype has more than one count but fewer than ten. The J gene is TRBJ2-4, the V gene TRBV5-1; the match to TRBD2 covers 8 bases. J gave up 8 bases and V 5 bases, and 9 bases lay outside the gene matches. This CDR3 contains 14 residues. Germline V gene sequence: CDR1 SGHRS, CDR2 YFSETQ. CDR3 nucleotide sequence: TGCGCCAGCAGGCGACTCGGGGGGGCGGACATTCAGTACTTC. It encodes CASRRLGGADIQYF.

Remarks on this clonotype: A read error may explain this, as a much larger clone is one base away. CDR3 DNA: TGTGCCGCCGTAGGACAGGGTTCCTACGAGCAGTACTTC. This sequence encodes CAAVGQGSYEQYF. This rearrangement joins TRBV10-3 to TRBJ2-4; 8 nucleotides match TRBD1. The J call may be in error: the DNA end matches TRBJ2-7 better. The CDR3 is 13 amino acids. The germline CDR1 and CDR2 sequences are ENHRY and SYGVKD.

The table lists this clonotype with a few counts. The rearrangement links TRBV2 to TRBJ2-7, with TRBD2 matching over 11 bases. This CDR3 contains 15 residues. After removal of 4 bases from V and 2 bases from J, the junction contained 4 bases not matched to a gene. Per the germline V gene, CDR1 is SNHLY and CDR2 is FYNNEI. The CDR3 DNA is TGTGCCAGCAGTGGGACTAGCGGGCAACCCTACGAGCAGTACTTC. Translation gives CASSGTSGQPYEQYF.

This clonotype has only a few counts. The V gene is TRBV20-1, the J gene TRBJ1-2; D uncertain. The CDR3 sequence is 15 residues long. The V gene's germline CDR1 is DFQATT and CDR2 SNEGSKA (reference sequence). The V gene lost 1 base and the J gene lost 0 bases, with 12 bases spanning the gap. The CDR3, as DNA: TGCAGTGCTAGAGGAAGTACAGAAGCTAACTATGGCTACACCTTC. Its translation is CSARGSTEANYGYTF.

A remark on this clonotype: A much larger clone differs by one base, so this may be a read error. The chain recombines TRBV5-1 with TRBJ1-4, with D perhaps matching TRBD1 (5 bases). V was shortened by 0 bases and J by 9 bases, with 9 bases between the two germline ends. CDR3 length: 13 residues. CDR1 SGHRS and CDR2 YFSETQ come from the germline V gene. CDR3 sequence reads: CASSLGGNKKLFF. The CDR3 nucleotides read TGCGCCAGCAGCTTGGGGGGGAATAAAAAACTGTTTTTT.

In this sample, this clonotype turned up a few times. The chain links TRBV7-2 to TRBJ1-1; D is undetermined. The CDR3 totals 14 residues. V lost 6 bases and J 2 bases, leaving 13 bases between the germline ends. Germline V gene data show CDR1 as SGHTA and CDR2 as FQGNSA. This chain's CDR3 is CASSQNGRNTEAFF. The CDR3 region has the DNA TGTGCCAGCAGTCAAAACGGTCGAAACACTGAAGCTTTCTTT.

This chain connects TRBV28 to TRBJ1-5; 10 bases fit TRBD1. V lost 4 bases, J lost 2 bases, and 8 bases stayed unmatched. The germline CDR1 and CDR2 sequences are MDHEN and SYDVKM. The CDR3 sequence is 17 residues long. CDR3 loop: CASSSFLDRGRNQPQHF. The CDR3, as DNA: TGTGCCAGCAGTTCGTTCCTCGACAGGGGGCGCAATCAGCCCCAGCATTTT.

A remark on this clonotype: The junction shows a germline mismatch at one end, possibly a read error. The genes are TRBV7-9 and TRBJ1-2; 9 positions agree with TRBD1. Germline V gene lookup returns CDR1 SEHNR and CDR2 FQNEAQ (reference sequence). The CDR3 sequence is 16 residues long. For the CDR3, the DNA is TGTGCCAGCAGCTTAAGCCGGGACAGGGCGAGGTATGGCAACACCTTC. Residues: CASSLSRDRARYGNTF.